These 20 T cell receptor beta chains share one sample of origin, sequenced in a study of CD8+ T cells in alopecia areata. In each case, RNA was isolated and then reverse transcribed into cDNA as the sequencing template. Assay used: immunoSEQ multiplex PCR; TCRdb lists only in-frame clones, some missing. This table holds 200,000 to 250,000 clones, over 60% found once. Indicated treatment: oral pan-JAK inhibitor, 5-10 mg twice daily. The specimen was CD4+ T cells sorted from blood, collected at week 4, from a patient treated with tofacitinib. Receptor source: a human donor with alopecia areata.

This chain connects TRBV5-4 to TRBJ2-5; 7 positions match TRBD1. CDR1 SGHNT and CDR2 YYREEE come from the germline V gene (reference sequence). The length of the CDR3 is 14 residues. J lost 5 bases, V lost 4 bases, and 8 bases had no gene match. CDR3 protein: CASSRQGPGETQYF. CDR3 nucleotide sequence: TGTGCCAGCAGCCGACAGGGCCCGGGGGAGACCCAGTACTTC.

The chain employs TRBV29-1 and TRBJ1-1, with D tentatively TRBD1 (6 bases). CDR1 and CDR2 from the germline V gene are SQVTM and ANQGSEA. The CDR3 has 15 amino acids. V was cut by 2 bases and J by 5 bases, with 18 bases left in between. The CDR3 nucleotides read TGCAGCGTTGAACTGAACAGGGTAGGGAGGACTGAAGCTTTCTTT. Translation gives CSVELNRVGRTEAFF.

The V gene is TRBV2, the J gene TRBJ2-3, with D unclear. The CDR3 extends over 13 amino acids. The germline V gene has CDR1 SNHLY and CDR2 FYNNEI. Trimming cost V 2 bases and J 6 bases, with 9 bases left between them. CDR3 in amino acids: CASSETRSDTQYF. The DNA for the CDR3 is TGTGCCAGCAGTGAAACCCGTAGCGATACGCAGTATTTT.

The chain carries TRBV5-1 and TRBJ2-1; the match to TRBD2 covers 9 bases. This CDR3 comprises 16 residues. CDR1 SGHRS and CDR2 YFSETQ come from the germline V gene. Unmatched junction bases numbered 10, after V lost 0 bases and J lost 9 bases. The CDR3 is CASSLEGPSGIGEQFF. The CDR3 DNA reads TGCGCCAGCAGCTTGGAAGGGCCTAGCGGGATCGGTGAGCAGTTCTTC.

This clone was seen a few times. The chain uses TRBV5-8 and TRBJ2-2; TRBD2 might be the D (6 bases). The CDR3 contains 16 residues. V was clipped by 5 bases and J by 6 bases, with 20 bases between them. Germline assignment: CDR1 SGHTS and CDR2 YDEGEE. The CDR3 nucleotides read TGTGCCAGCAGGGACGGACGGAGCAGGAGGGCCGGGGAGCTGTTTTTT. Residues: CASRDGRSRRAGELFF. Full variable domain (missing parts from reference TRBV5-8 and TRBJ2-2): EAGVTQSPTHLIKTRGQQATLRCSPISGHTSVYWYQQALGLGLQFLLWYDEGEERNRGNFPPRFSGRQFPNYSSELNVNALELEDSALYLCASRDGRSRRAGELFFGEGSRLTVL.

The rearrangement uses TRBV7-2 and TRBJ1-1; D gene ambiguous. Germline V gives CDR1 SGHTA, CDR2 FQGNSA. Trimming stripped 2 bases from V and 5 bases from J, with 9 bases between. The CDR3 sequence is 13 residues long. The CDR3 region is CASSLPTATEAFF. The DNA of the CDR3 is TGTGCCAGCAGCTTACCGACCGCGACTGAAGCTTTCTTT.

The rearrangement links TRBV12-5 to TRBJ2-3, with no clear D. V lost 0 bases and J 10 bases, leaving 8 bases between the germline ends. The germline V gene encodes CDR1 LGHNT and CDR2 FRNRAP. This CDR3 contains 12 residues. The CDR3 DNA sequence: TGTGCTAGTGGTTTGGTGCTGGGTTCGCAGTATTTT. It is translated as CASGLVLGSQYF.

The CDR3 spells CSVLWFDRGTYEQYF. As DNA, the CDR3 is TGCAGCGTTCTTTGGTTCGACAGGGGGACCTACGAGCAGTACTTC. The chain recombines TRBV29-1 with TRBJ2-7; 9 nucleotides line up with TRBD1. There are 15 residues in the CDR3. Trimming cost V 5 bases and J 2 bases; bases outside gene matches: 10. Germline V gene data show CDR1 as SQVTM and CDR2 as ANQGSEA.

The chain has TRBV11-2 and TRBJ1-1; possible D gene TRBD1, 5 bases. This CDR3 comprises 13 residues. The germline V gene has CDR1 SGHAT and CDR2 FQNNGV. Trimming took off 5 bases at V and 6 bases at J, with 13 bases between the two ends. The CDR3 is CASSPRADAEAFF. The DNA for the CDR3 is TGTGCCAGCAGCCCCAGGGCGGATGCTGAAGCTTTCTTT.

V and J are TRBV5-1 and TRBJ2-1; 7 bases align to TRBD1. CDR1 is SGHRS and CDR2 is YFSETQ in the germline V gene. Unmatched junction bases numbered 7, after V lost 3 bases and J lost 4 bases. The CDR3 runs to 15 residues. Here the CDR3 DNA reads TGCGCCAGCAGCTCCCCCGGGACAGTATACAATGAGCAGTTCTTC. This encodes CASSSPGTVYNEQFF.

This clone was counted a few times. V usage is TRBV4-3 and J usage is TRBJ2-7; no clear D. Trimming shortened V by 0 bases and J by 5 bases, and 17 bases separated the two germline ends. In germline, CDR1 is LGHNA, CDR2 YSLEER. CDR3 length: 16 residues. The CDR3 DNA follows: TGCGCCAGCAGCCAAGATGTAACAGAGATCTTCCACGAGCAGTACTTC. Translated: CASSQDVTEIFHEQYF.

V is TRBV6-5 and J is TRBJ2-7, with TRBD1 matching 8 bases. Germline V gene lookup returns CDR1 MNHEY and CDR2 SVGAGI. The CDR3 is 15 amino acids. The junction had 6 bases not matched to a gene; V was cut back by 5 bases and J by 0 bases. The CDR3 reads CASSKRQGISYEQYF. Written as DNA, the CDR3 is TGTGCCAGCAGTAAAAGACAGGGGATCTCCTACGAGCAGTACTTC.

The chain recombines TRBV5-1 with TRBJ2-2; maybe TRBD1 (6 bases). Germline CDR1 reads SGHRS; CDR2 reads YFSETQ. This CDR3 contains 15 residues. Trimming cost V 4 bases and J 1 base, with 11 bases left between them. The CDR3 region is CASSGDRWNTGELFF. CDR3 nucleotide sequence: TGCGCCAGCAGCGGCGACAGGTGGAACACCGGGGAGCTGTTTTTT.

The chain couples TRBV11-2 to TRBJ2-2, with a tentative D call TRBD1 (6 bases). The germline V gene encodes CDR1 SGHAT and CDR2 FQNNGV. V lost 10 bases and J 2 bases, leaving 17 bases between the germline ends. CDR3 size: 15 residues. The CDR3 DNA is TGTGCCACCTGTACCGGGACAATCAACACCGGGGAGCTGTTTTTT. It codes for CATCTGTINTGELFF.

The CDR3 region has the DNA TGCAGTGCAGCCGACAGGGGCTACACCTTC. Protein sequence: CSAADRGYTF. This rearrangement joins TRBV20-1 to TRBJ1-2; D is perhaps TRBD1 (6 bases). The germline V gene has CDR1 DFQATT and CDR2 SNEGSKA (reference sequence). Trimming took off 6 bases at V and 8 bases at J, with 10 bases between the two ends. The CDR3 runs to 10 residues.

The genes are TRBV5-6 and TRBJ1-2; weak D call: TRBD1 (5 bases). The CDR3 runs to 14 residues. The germline gives CDR1 SGHDT, CDR2 YYEEEE. Trimming shortened V by 3 bases and J by 7 bases, and 16 bases separated the two germline ends. The CDR3 coding sequence is TGTGCCAGCAGCTCGAGGGACTCCAGGATTGGCTACACCTTC. Protein sequence: CASSSRDSRIGYTF. The whole variable domain, remainder taken from reference TRBV5-6 and TRBJ1-2, is DAGVTQSPTHLIKTRGQQVTLRCSPKSGHDTVSWYQQALGQGPQFIFQYYEEEERQRGNFPDRFSGHQFPNYSSELNVNALLLGDSALYLCASSSRDSRIGYTFGSGTRLTVV.

For the CDR3, the DNA is TGTGCCAGCAGCTTGGAGGGACAAGCCCTGGGGGGCTACACCTTC. It yields the protein CASSLEGQALGGYTF. This sequence joins TRBV5-4 and TRBJ1-2; D possibly corresponds to TRBD1 (6 bases). This CDR3 is 15 amino acids long. Trimming took off 0 bases at V and 8 bases at J, with 17 bases between the two ends. The germline CDR1 and CDR2 sequences are SGHNT and YYREEE (reference sequence).

This clone was counted between two and nine times. The CDR3 protein is CSVSELMNTEAFF. The CDR3 region has the DNA TGCAGCGTTAGTGAGCTCATGAACACTGAAGCTTTCTTT. This sequence joins TRBV29-1 and TRBJ1-1; no reliable D call. The CDR3 is made up of 13 amino acids. Trimming took off 5 bases at V and 0 bases at J, with 10 bases between the two ends. The germline V gene has CDR1 SQVTM and CDR2 ANQGSEA.

The chain joins TRBV5-1 to TRBJ1-2; a weak D match, TRBD1 (5 bases). Germline V CDR1 and CDR2: SGHRS, YFSETQ. The CDR3 length is 15 residues. Between the trimmed V and J ends, which lost 0 bases and 3 bases, there was a span of 12 bases. The DNA of the CDR3 is TGCGCCAGCAGCTTGGGAGGGGCCGCGGACTATGGCTACACCTTC. Encoded protein: CASSLGGAADYGYTF.

The chain uses TRBV7-9 and TRBJ1-2; 8 bases map to TRBD1. CDR1 SEHNR and CDR2 FQNEAQ come from the germline V gene (reference sequence). V gave up 5 bases and J gave up 3 bases; unmatched junction bases: 11. The CDR3 covers 16 residues. CDR3 sequence: CASSANSRGHDYGYTF. DNA for the CDR3: TGTGCCAGCAGCGCAAACTCCAGGGGGCATGACTATGGCTACACCTTC.